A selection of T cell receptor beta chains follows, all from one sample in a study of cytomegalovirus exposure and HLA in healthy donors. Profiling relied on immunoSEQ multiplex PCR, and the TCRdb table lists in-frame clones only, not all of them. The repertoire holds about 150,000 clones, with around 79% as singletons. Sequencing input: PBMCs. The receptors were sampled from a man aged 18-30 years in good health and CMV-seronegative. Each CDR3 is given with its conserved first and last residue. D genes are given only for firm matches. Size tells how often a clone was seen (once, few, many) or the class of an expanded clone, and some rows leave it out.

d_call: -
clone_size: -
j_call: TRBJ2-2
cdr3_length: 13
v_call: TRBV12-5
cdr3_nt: TGTGCTAGTGGTCCTTGGAACACCGGGGAGCTGTTTTTT
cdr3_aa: CASGPWNTGELFF

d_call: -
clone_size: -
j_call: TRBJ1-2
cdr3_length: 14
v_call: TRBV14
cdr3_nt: TGTGCCAGCAGCCCTGGGCAGACCAACTATGGCTACACCTTC
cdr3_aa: CASSPGQTNYGYTF

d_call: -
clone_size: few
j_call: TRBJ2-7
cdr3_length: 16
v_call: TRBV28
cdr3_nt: TGTGCCAGCCACAGGGGTCAGCCCAGCGGGAGCCGCGAGCAGTACTTC
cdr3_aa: CASHRGQPSGSREQYF

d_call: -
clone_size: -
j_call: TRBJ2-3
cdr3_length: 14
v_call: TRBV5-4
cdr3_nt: TGTGCCAGCAGCTTGGTCGGGGTAGGGGATACGCAGTATTTT
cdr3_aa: CASSLVGVGDTQYF

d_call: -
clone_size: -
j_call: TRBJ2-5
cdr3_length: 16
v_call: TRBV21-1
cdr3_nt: TGTGCCAGCAGCAATCATTCACCCGGACTAGCGGGAGTTAAGGACTTC
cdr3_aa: CASSNHSPGLAGVKDF

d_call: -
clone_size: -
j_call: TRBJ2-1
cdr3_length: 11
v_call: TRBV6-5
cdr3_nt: TGTGCCAGCAGTTATATGAATGAGCAGTTCTTC
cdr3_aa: CASSYMNEQFF

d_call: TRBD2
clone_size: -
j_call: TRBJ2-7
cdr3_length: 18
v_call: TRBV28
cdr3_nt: TGTGCCAGCAGTCCCCCTGGACTAGCGGGAGGGCCCTCCTACGAGCAGTACTTC
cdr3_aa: CASSPPGLAGGPSYEQYF

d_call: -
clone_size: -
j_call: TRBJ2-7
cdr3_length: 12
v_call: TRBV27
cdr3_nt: TGTGCCAGCAGTACCCCTGGGGCCGAGCAGTACTTC
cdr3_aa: CASSTPGAEQYF

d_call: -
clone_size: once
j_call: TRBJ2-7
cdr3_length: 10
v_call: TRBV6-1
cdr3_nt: TGTGCCAGCAGGGCTGGCGAGCAGTACTTC
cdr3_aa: CASRAGEQYF

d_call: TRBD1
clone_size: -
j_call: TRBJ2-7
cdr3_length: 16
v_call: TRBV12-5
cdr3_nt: TGTGCTAGTGGGGAAGGGTGGGACAGGCTGATCTACGAGCAGTACTTC
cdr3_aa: CASGEGWDRLIYEQYF

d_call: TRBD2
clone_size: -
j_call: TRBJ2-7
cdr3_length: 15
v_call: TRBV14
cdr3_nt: TGTGCCAGCAGCCAAGACGGGAGGCCACCCTACGAGCAGTACTTC
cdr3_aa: CASSQDGRPPYEQYF

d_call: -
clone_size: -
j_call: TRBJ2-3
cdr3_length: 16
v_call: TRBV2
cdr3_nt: TGTGCCAGCAAGGGTCCTAGCTCGGGAGTGCTAGATACGCAGTATTTT
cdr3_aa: CASKGPSSGVLDTQYF

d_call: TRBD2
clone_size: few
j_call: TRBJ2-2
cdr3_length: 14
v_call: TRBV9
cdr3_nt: TGTGCCAGCAGCGTAGGGGGGGGCACCGGGGAGCTGTTTTTT
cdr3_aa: CASSVGGGTGELFF

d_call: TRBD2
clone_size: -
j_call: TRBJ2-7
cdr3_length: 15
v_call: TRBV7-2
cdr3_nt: TGTGCTAGCAGCTTAGCCGGACTAGCGGGAGGCGAGCAGTACTTC
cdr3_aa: CASSLAGLAGGEQYF

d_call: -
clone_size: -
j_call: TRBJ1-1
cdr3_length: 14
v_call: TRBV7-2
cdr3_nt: TGTGCCAGCAGCTCCGCCGGATCCGGGAGGAGGGCTTTCTTT
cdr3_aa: CASSSAGSGRRAFF

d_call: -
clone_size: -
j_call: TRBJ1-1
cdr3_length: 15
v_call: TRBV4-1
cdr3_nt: TGCGCCAGCAGCCAAGAAGGTGGCGGAGGGACTGAAGCTTTCTTT
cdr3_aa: CASSQEGGGGTEAFF

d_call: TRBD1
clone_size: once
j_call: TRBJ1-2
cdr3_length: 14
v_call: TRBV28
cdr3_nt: TGTGCCAGCACGACGGGACAGGGGACTGATGGCTACACCTTC
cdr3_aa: CASTTGQGTDGYTF

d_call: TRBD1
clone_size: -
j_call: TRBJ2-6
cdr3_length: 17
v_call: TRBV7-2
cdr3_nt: TGTGCCAACCCTTTTTGGGACAGGGGGACTGGGGCCAACGTCCTGACTTTC
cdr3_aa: CANPFWDRGTGANVLTF

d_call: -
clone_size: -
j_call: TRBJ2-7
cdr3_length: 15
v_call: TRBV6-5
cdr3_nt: TGTGCCAGCAGTTACCCCTCGGCGGGACTCTACGAGCAGTACTTC
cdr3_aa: CASSYPSAGLYEQYF

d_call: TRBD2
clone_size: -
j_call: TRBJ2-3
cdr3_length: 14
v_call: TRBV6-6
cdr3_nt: TGTGCCAGCACTCTAGCGGGATCTTCAGATACGCAGTATTTT
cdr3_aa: CASTLAGSSDTQYF

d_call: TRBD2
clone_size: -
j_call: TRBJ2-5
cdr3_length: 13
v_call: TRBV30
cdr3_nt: TGTGCCTGGAGTGACCGCGGGAGCGAGACCCAGTACTTC
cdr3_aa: CAWSDRGSETQYF

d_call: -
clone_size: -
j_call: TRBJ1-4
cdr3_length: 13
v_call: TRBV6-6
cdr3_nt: TGTGCCAGCAGTTACGGTGACTCCTCAAAACTGTTTTTT
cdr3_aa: CASSYGDSSKLFF

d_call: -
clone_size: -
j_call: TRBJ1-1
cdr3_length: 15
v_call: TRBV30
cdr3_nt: TGTGCCTGGAGTCCAAAGGGCGCAGCAGGCGGGGGAGCTTTCTTT
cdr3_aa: CAWSPKGAAGGGAFF

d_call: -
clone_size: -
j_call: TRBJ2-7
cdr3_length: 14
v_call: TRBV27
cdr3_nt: TGTGCTTCAGGGGCAGGGGCCTTTCCCTACGAGCAGTACTTC
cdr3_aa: CASGAGAFPYEQYF